This note documents a single TCR beta chain sequence. Its antigen remains unidentified. There are 14 residues in the CDR3. CDR1 is LNHDA and CDR2 is SQIVND in the germline V gene (reference sequence). V was clipped by 5 bases and J by 3 bases, with 11 bases between them. Clones were read by immunoSEQ multiplex PCR, and TCRdb kept only the in-frame ones, dropping some. The data hold 280,000 or so clones, with around 89% observed a single time. The data were taken from a study of cytomegalovirus exposure and HLA in healthy donors. Study-level points and caveats: In vitro checks showed that a few CMV-associated chains really do target CMV antigens. Most TCR sequences proved rare, with some public TCRs found in many donors. The study flagged around 160 TCR beta chains as cytomegalovirus-associated.

The chain employs TRBV19 and TRBJ1-5; tentative D call: TRBD1 (5 bases). The receptor comes from a woman between 18 and 29 years old in good health and CMV-seronegative. The sample taken for sequencing was PBMCs. CDR3 loop: CASSFQGFNQPQHF. The CDR3 bases are TGTGCCAGTAGTTTTCAGGGTTTCAATCAGCCCCAGCATTTT.